This T cell receptor beta chain was sequenced in a study of T cells expressing NK-cell markers. The overall study: Of eight sequenced donors, seven were HCMV-seropositive and one HCMV-seronegative. Study-wide results and limits: Topping the CD3+CD56-NKG2C+ fraction as well were these clonotypes, in a handful of donors.

Note on this clonotype: Its cognate antigen is unknown.

Per the germline V gene, CDR1 is MNHNS and CDR2 is SASEGT. The CDR3 runs to 14 residues. TCRdb re-called the 5' RACE reads and gives one entry per CDR3 protein, without DNA. The listing records approximately 150,000 distinct CDR3 sequences. The V call is TRBV6-1, the J call TRBJ2-5; TCRdb selects TRBD2, and the lack of DNA leaves this call unchecked. The sequencing input was blood T cells: a sorted CD56 or NKG2C T cell subset, CD4+ or CD8+ T cells, or bulk PBMC T cells (not recorded which). The receptor's source is a woman between 18 and 75 years old in good health. Here the CDR3 reads CASSGEGLWQTQYF.